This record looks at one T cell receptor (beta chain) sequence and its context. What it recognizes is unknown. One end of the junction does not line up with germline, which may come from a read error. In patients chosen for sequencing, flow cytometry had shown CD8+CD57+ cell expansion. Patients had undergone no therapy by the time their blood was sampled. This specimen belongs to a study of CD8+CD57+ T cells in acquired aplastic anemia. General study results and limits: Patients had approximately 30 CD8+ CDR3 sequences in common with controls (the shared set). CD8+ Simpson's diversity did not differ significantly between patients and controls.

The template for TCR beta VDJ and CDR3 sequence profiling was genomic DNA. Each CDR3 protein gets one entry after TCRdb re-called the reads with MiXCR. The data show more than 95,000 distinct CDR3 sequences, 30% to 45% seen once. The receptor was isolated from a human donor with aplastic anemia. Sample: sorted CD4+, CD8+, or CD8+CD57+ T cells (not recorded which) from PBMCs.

Here the CDR3 reads CATSDRGDAGNTVYF. The DNA of the CDR3 is TGTGCCACCAGTGATCGGGGGGATGCTGGAAACACCGTATATTTT. V gene TRBV24-1 combines with J gene TRBJ1-3; maybe TRBD1 (5 bases). Germline loops: CDR1 KGHDR, CDR2 SFDVKD. The CDR3 length is 15 residues.